This is a list of T cell receptor beta chains from one sample in a study of regulatory T cells in long-lasting Graves disease. TCRdb passed the multiplex PCR reads through MiXCR, listing each CDR3 protein once. The top ten clones hold about 6.6% of a sample with some 430,000 distinct CDR3 sequences, 20% to 25% of them seen once. This sample comprised peripheral blood mononuclear cells (PBMCs), obtained when the disease was refractory, from a patient treated with antithyroid drugs. These receptors were taken from a female donor with Graves disease. CDR3s include the opening cysteine and the closing phenylalanine or tryptophan. Each record gives: clone size, D gene, J gene, V gene, CDR3 DNA, CDR3 protein. A D gene is named only where the DNA matches it firmly. The size field is filled for only some rows; it gives once, few, many or a size class.

clone_size: many; d_call: TRBD1; j_call: TRBJ1-2; v_call: TRBV29-1; cdr3_nt: TGCAGCGTCCGAGGGGGACAGAGAGGCTATGGCTACACCTTC; cdr3_aa: CSVRGGQRGYGYTF
clone_size: many; d_call: -; j_call: TRBJ2-7; v_call: TRBV12-5; cdr3_nt: TGTGCTAGTGGGGCGGGACAGAAACCTTCCTACGAGCAGTACTTC; cdr3_aa: CASGAGQKPSYEQYF
clone_size: many; d_call: -; j_call: TRBJ1-2; v_call: TRBV27; cdr3_nt: TGTGCCAGCAGTTTATTAGCCTCCCCTAACTATGGCTACACCTTC; cdr3_aa: CASSLLASPNYGYTF
clone_size: -; d_call: -; j_call: TRBJ1-2; v_call: TRBV5-1; cdr3_nt: TGCGCCAGCAGCTTGGATGGCAGGGACTATGGCTACACCTTC; cdr3_aa: CASSLDGRDYGYTF
clone_size: -; d_call: TRBD1; j_call: TRBJ2-2; v_call: TRBV5-1; cdr3_nt: TGCGCCAGCAGCTCGCAACCAACAGGGGCCTACACAACCGGGGAGCTGTTTTTT; cdr3_aa: CASSSQPTGAYTTGELFF
clone_size: -; d_call: TRBD1; j_call: TRBJ1-1; v_call: TRBV29-1; cdr3_nt: TGCAGCGTTGAAGATCTGGGACAGGGGCAAGCTTTCTTT; cdr3_aa: CSVEDLGQGQAFF
clone_size: many; d_call: -; j_call: TRBJ1-1; v_call: TRBV7-9; cdr3_nt: TGTGCCAGCAGCTTACAGGGGTCGGGGAACACTGAAGCTTTCTTT; cdr3_aa: CASSLQGSGNTEAFF
clone_size: -; d_call: -; j_call: TRBJ1-2; v_call: TRBV29-1; cdr3_nt: TGCAGCGTTGACGGGGGAACCTACAGGGTCGGGTATGGCTACACCTTC; cdr3_aa: CSVDGGTYRVGYGYTF
clone_size: few; d_call: -; j_call: TRBJ2-7; v_call: TRBV7-9; cdr3_nt: TGTGCCAGCAGCTTGGACGTAACCTACGAGCAGTACTTC; cdr3_aa: CASSLDVTYEQYF
clone_size: few; d_call: -; j_call: TRBJ1-1; v_call: TRBV20-1; cdr3_nt: TGCAGTGCTAGAGTTCAGGGGATGAACACTGAAGCTTTCTTT; cdr3_aa: CSARVQGMNTEAFF
clone_size: many; d_call: -; j_call: TRBJ2-7; v_call: TRBV28; cdr3_nt: TGTGCCAGCAGCCCCGGGACAAAGGCGAGGGAGCAGTACTTC; cdr3_aa: CASSPGTKAREQYF
clone_size: many; d_call: TRBD2; j_call: TRBJ2-5; v_call: TRBV9; cdr3_nt: TGTGCCAGCAGCGTCGGACTAGCGAGACAAGAGACCCAGTACTTC; cdr3_aa: CASSVGLARQETQYF
clone_size: -; d_call: -; j_call: TRBJ2-2; v_call: TRBV4-3; cdr3_nt: TGCGCCAGCAGCCAAGGCCACACCGGGGAGCTGTTTTTT; cdr3_aa: CASSQGHTGELFF
clone_size: many; d_call: -; j_call: TRBJ1-1; v_call: TRBV7-3; cdr3_nt: TGTGCCAGCAGCTTAACGGGTGGGGGGGCGGAAGCTTTCTTT; cdr3_aa: CASSLTGGGAEAFF
clone_size: many; d_call: -; j_call: TRBJ2-5; v_call: TRBV3-1; cdr3_nt: TGTGCCAGCAGCATAGGGGACTCAACCCCCCAGCAGTACTTC; cdr3_aa: CASSIGDSTPQQYF
clone_size: -; d_call: TRBD1; j_call: TRBJ1-3; v_call: TRBV19; cdr3_nt: TGTGCCAGTAGTATAGGCCGGACAGGGGACGGAAACACCATATATTTT; cdr3_aa: CASSIGRTGDGNTIYF
clone_size: -; d_call: TRBD2; j_call: TRBJ2-3; v_call: TRBV24-1; cdr3_nt: TGTGCCACCAGTGGCGGGACTAGCGGGAGGGCCGCCGCAGATACGCAGTATTTT; cdr3_aa: CATSGGTSGRAAADTQYF
clone_size: many; d_call: -; j_call: TRBJ1-1; v_call: TRBV19; cdr3_nt: TGTGCCAGTAGTATAGATGTCTTAGCCTTGAACACTGAAGCTTTCTTT; cdr3_aa: CASSIDVLALNTEAFF
clone_size: -; d_call: TRBD2; j_call: TRBJ2-2; v_call: TRBV19; cdr3_nt: TGTGCCAGCAACCCCCTAGCGGGAGGTGGATGGACCGGGGAGCTGTTTTTT; cdr3_aa: CASNPLAGGGWTGELFF
clone_size: many; d_call: TRBD1; j_call: TRBJ1-2; v_call: TRBV7-9; cdr3_nt: TGTGCCAGCAGCTTGGGACAGCTTTATGGCTACACCTTC; cdr3_aa: CASSLGQLYGYTF
clone_size: -; d_call: TRBD1; j_call: TRBJ2-7; v_call: TRBV20-1; cdr3_nt: TGCAGCGCGTCGACGACAGGGGGCTACGAGCAGTACTTC; cdr3_aa: CSASTTGGYEQYF
clone_size: many; d_call: -; j_call: TRBJ1-6; v_call: TRBV12-3/TRBV12-4; cdr3_nt: TGTGCCAGCAGTTTCGAGGTGGCTTTTAATTCACCCCTCCACTTT; cdr3_aa: CASSFEVAFNSPLHF
clone_size: few; d_call: TRBD1; j_call: TRBJ2-5; v_call: TRBV6-1; cdr3_nt: TGTGCCAGCAGGGAAACAGGGGAAGAGACCCAGTACTTC; cdr3_aa: CASRETGEETQYF
clone_size: -; d_call: TRBD1; j_call: TRBJ2-7; v_call: TRBV9; cdr3_nt: TGTGCCAGCAGCGTAGGGACAGGGAACTCCTACGAGCAGTACTTC; cdr3_aa: CASSVGTGNSYEQYF
clone_size: -; d_call: -; j_call: TRBJ2-7; v_call: TRBV7-2; cdr3_nt: TGTGCCAGCAGCCCCATTAGCCGGACTTACGAGCAGTACTTC; cdr3_aa: CASSPISRTYEQYF
clone_size: many; d_call: TRBD1; j_call: TRBJ1-2; v_call: TRBV10-3; cdr3_nt: TGTGCCATCAGTGAGTCGATCAGGGGGCACTATGGCTACACCTTC; cdr3_aa: CAISESIRGHYGYTF
clone_size: many; d_call: -; j_call: TRBJ2-7; v_call: TRBV28; cdr3_nt: TGTGCCAGCAGTTTTAGGGTAAGGGATGGGTACTACGAGCAGTACTTC; cdr3_aa: CASSFRVRDGYYEQYF
clone_size: many; d_call: -; j_call: TRBJ2-7; v_call: TRBV12-3/TRBV12-4; cdr3_nt: TGTGCCAGCAGCCCGGGGACCGATATTCCCTACGAGCAGTACTTC; cdr3_aa: CASSPGTDIPYEQYF
clone_size: -; d_call: -; j_call: TRBJ1-6; v_call: TRBV7-8; cdr3_nt: TGTACCAGCAGCTTAGGTCCTCCTCATGGCTCACCCCTCCACTTT; cdr3_aa: CTSSLGPPHGSPLHF
clone_size: many; d_call: -; j_call: TRBJ2-7; v_call: TRBV2; cdr3_nt: TGTGCCAGCAGTGTCGGGTTAAACTACGAGCAGTACTTC; cdr3_aa: CASSVGLNYEQYF
clone_size: -; d_call: TRBD1; j_call: TRBJ1-2; v_call: TRBV19; cdr3_nt: TGTGCCAGTAGCACCTGGGACAGGGGCAACTATGGCTACACCTTC; cdr3_aa: CASSTWDRGNYGYTF
clone_size: -; d_call: -; j_call: TRBJ2-3; v_call: TRBV24-1; cdr3_nt: TGTGCCACCAGTGATCCCCCTGCAGATACGCAGTATTTT; cdr3_aa: CATSDPPADTQYF
clone_size: few; d_call: -; j_call: TRBJ2-7; v_call: TRBV18; cdr3_nt: TGTGCCAGCTCACCAGGACAGAGCTCCTACGAGCAGTACTTC; cdr3_aa: CASSPGQSSYEQYF
clone_size: -; d_call: TRBD2; j_call: TRBJ2-5; v_call: TRBV30; cdr3_nt: TGTGCCTGGAGTCCAGGGAGGGCCGGTGGGACCCAGTACTTC; cdr3_aa: CAWSPGRAGGTQYF
clone_size: many; d_call: TRBD1; j_call: TRBJ2-7; v_call: TRBV28; cdr3_nt: TGTGCCAGCAGCTCACCCGGGACAGGTGCGGAGCAGTACTTC; cdr3_aa: CASSSPGTGAEQYF